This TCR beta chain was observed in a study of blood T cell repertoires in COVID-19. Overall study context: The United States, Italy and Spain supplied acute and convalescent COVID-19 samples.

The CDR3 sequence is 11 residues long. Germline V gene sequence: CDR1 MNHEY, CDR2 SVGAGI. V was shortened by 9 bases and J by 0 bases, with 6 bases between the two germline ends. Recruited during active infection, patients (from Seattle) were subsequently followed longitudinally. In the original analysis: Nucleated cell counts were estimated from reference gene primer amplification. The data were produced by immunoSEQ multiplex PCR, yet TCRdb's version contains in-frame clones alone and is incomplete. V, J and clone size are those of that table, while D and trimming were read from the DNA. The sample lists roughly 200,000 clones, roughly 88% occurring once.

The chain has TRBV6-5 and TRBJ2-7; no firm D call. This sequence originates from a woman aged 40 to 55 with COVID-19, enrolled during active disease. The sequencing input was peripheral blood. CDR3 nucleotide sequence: TGTGCCAGTCAAAACTCCTACGAGCAGTACTTC. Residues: CASQNSYEQYF.